This TCR beta chain emerged from a study of CD8+ T cells in alopecia areata. Study-level points and caveats: Scalp and blood retained many expanded lesional clones during tofacitinib. Scalp sample data also include resident alphabeta T cells from normal skin.

The CDR3 has 17 amino acids. Germline loops: CDR1 SGHTA, CDR2 FQGNSA. V dropped 2 bases and J dropped 7; count of bases not matched to a gene: 8. Note on this clone: What it binds is unknown.

Treatment specified: oral pan-JAK inhibitor, 5-10 mg twice daily. Specimens obtained from alopecia areata patients comprised lesional scalp punch biopsies and peripheral blood. Sorting of PBMCs yielded the CD4+ and CD8+ T cells. cDNA reverse transcribed from extracted RNA served as the sequencing template. Data came from immunoSEQ multiplex PCR; TCRdb stores just in-frame clones and leaves some out. The repertoire holds 120,000 or so clones, with around 60% as singletons. V gene TRBV7-2 combines with J gene TRBJ2-3; 14 nucleotides align to TRBD2. This TCR came from a human donor with alopecia areata. This specimen consisted of CD4+ T cells sorted from blood, obtained at week 4, from a patient treated with tofacitinib. The CDR3 DNA reads TGTGCCAGCAGCTTATGGACTAGCGGGAGGCTCCCGCATACGCAGTATTTT. Translation gives CASSLWTSGRLPHTQYF.